One sample yielded the 21 T cell receptor beta chains listed below, sequenced in a study of T cells in Graves' hyperthyroidism and ophthalmopathy (dated by TCRdb to 2018 to 2020). Library method: multiplex PCR. TCRdb names Illumina HiSeq 2000 as the instrument used. Amplification of TCR beta CDR3 regions was carried out from RNA transcripts. A first-round RT-PCR of the TCR CDR3 used the HTBI primer set with the Qiagen OneStep RT-PCR kit. Using fastp trimming at Q25 and MiXCR clonotype assembly, TCRdb reanalyzed the public sequencing data and kept in-frame beta chains. All rows with the same CDR3 protein become a single entry with the most common DNA and genes. The sample table holds about 350,000 distinct CDR3 sequences, of which 11% to 15% were seen once. The ten largest account for roughly 24% of the sample. Sequenced sample: blood. These receptor sequences come from a woman in her twenties or thirties with Graves' hyperthyroidism.

This clonotype was counted ten times or more. This chain joins TRBV19 and TRBJ2-7, with 14 nucleotides matching TRBD2. The length of the CDR3 is 15 residues. Trimming at V came to 5 bases and at J to 6 bases, leaving 6 bases not matched to a gene. Germline V lookup: CDR1 LNHDA, CDR2 SQIVND (reference sequence). CDR3 residues: CASSEGLAGGGEQYF. As DNA, the CDR3 is TGTGCCAGTAGTGAAGGACTAGCGGGAGGAGGCGAGCAGTACTTC.

Turning to this clonotype: A much bigger clone sits one base away, suggesting this may be a read error. CDR3 bases: TGTGCCATCAGTTCCCAGGGTGGTGGAAACACCATATATTTT. It encodes CAISSQGGGNTIYF. This chain links TRBV10-3 with TRBJ1-3, with D possibly matching TRBD1 (5 bases). Deletions cut 5 bases from V and 3 bases from J, with 11 bases between. CDR1 and CDR2 (germline): ENHRY, SYGVKD. This CDR3 spans 14 amino acids.

V gene TRBV6-2 or TRBV6-3 combines with J gene TRBJ2-7; tentative D call: TRBD1 (5 bases). Trimming removed 6 bases at V and 2 bases at J, with 14 bases between. The germline gives CDR1 MNHEY, CDR2 SVGEGT. This CDR3 has 14 amino acids. CDR3 protein: CASSDPQGTYEQYF. The CDR3 DNA reads TGTGCCAGCAGCGACCCCCAGGGAACCTACGAGCAGTACTTC.

V usage is TRBV4-3 and J usage is TRBJ2-5; no clear D. With 1 base removed from V and 5 bases from J, the gap between germline ends came to 11 bases. The CDR3 runs 14 residues. Germline V gene lookup returns CDR1 LGHNA and CDR2 YSLEER. CDR3 amino acids: CASSQGVRSETQYF. In DNA form, the CDR3 reads TGCGCCAGCAGCCAAGGGGTGCGGTCGGAGACCCAGTACTTC.

V gene TRBV9 combines with J gene TRBJ2-5; tentative D call: TRBD2 (5 bases). V was trimmed by 2 bases and J by 5 bases, leaving 10 bases between them. CDR1 and CDR2 from the germline V gene are SGDLS and YYNGEE. This CDR3 spans 13 amino acids. The CDR3 coding sequence is TGTGCCAGCAGCGTGGAACCGGGGGAGACCCAGTACTTC. Translation gives CASSVEPGETQYF. The entire variable domain, with the rest obtained from reference TRBV9 and TRBJ2-5, is as follows: DSGVTQTPKHLITATGQRVTLRCSPRSGDLSVYWYQQSLDQGLQFLIQYYNGEERAKGNILERFSAQQFPDLHSELNLSSLELGDSALYFCASSVEPGETQYFGPGTRLLVL.

The chain recombines TRBV30 with TRBJ2-7; TRBD1 matches at 7 bases. V was pared by 5 bases and J by 2 bases, with 3 bases of the junction left unmatched. The length of the CDR3 is 12 residues. CDR1 and CDR2 from the germline V gene are GTSNPN and SVGIG (reference sequence). The CDR3 here is CAWGDSPYEQYF. CDR3 sequence (DNA): TGTGCCTGGGGGGACAGCCCCTACGAGCAGTACTTC. Variable domain in full (rest from reference TRBV30 and TRBJ2-7): SQTIHQWPATLVQPVGSPLSLECTVEGTSNPNLYWYRQAAGRGLQLLFYSVGIGQISSEVPQNLSASRPQDRQFILSSKKLLLSDSGFYLCAWGDSPYEQYFGPGTRLTVT.

This chain connects TRBV7-9 to TRBJ2-7, with a tentative D call TRBD2 (5 bases). The V gene's germline CDR1 is SEHNR and CDR2 FQNEAQ (reference sequence). The CDR3 consists of 14 residues. The V end lost 0 bases, the J end lost 2 bases, and 8 bases lay between the germline ends. CDR3: CASSLAPTTYEQYF. CDR3 nucleotide sequence: TGTGCCAGCAGCTTAGCCCCGACTACCTACGAGCAGTACTTC.

This sequence joins TRBV6-1 and TRBJ2-6, with D hard to call. Germline V gives CDR1 MNHNS, CDR2 SASEGT. CDR3 length equals 14 residues. V was shortened by 7 bases and J by 2 bases, with 9 bases between the two germline ends. CDR3 residues: CASIGWAGANVLTF. The DNA for the CDR3 is TGTGCCAGCATAGGGTGGGCTGGGGCCAACGTCCTGACTTTC.

There are many counts of this clonotype. The V and J genes are TRBV19 and TRBJ2-2, with 9 positions matching TRBD1. The V segment lost 5 bases and the J segment 3 bases; nucleotides outside the gene matches: 7. Germline assignment: CDR1 LNHDA and CDR2 SQIVND (reference sequence). The length of the CDR3 is 16 residues. CDR3 sequence: CASSDRDRDYTGELFF. The CDR3 region has the DNA TGTGCCAGTAGTGACCGGGACAGGGATTACACCGGGGAGCTGTTTTTT.

The chain recombines TRBV30 with TRBJ2-1, with D perhaps being TRBD1 or TRBD2 (5 bases each). V lost 4 bases and J lost 0, with 13 bases in between. The CDR3 runs 15 residues. Germline values: CDR1 GTSNPN, CDR2 SVGIG (reference sequence). The CDR3 DNA follows: TGTGCCTGGACCCTCTGGGGGAGCTCCTACAATGAGCAGTTCTTC. This gives the protein CAWTLWGSSYNEQFF.

The chain recombines TRBV9 with TRBJ2-2; D may be TRBD1 (6 bases). Germline CDR1 reads SGDLS; CDR2 reads YYNGEE. V lost 3 bases, J lost 3 bases, and 12 bases lay in between. This CDR3 contains 15 residues. The CDR3 reads CASSAQGLDTGELFF. CDR3 coding DNA: TGTGCCAGCAGCGCACAGGGATTGGACACCGGGGAGCTGTTTTTT. Filled out from reference TRBV9 and TRBJ2-2, the complete variable domain reads DSGVTQTPKHLITATGQRVTLRCSPRSGDLSVYWYQQSLDQGLQFLIQYYNGEERAKGNILERFSAQQFPDLHSELNLSSLELGDSALYFCASSAQGLDTGELFFGEGSRLTVL.

J is TRBJ2-5 and V is TRBV6-5; D unclear. CDR1 is MNHEY and CDR2 is SVGAGI in the germline V gene. V was trimmed by 6 bases and J by 3 bases, leaving 14 bases between them. CDR3 length: 14 residues. CDR3 nucleotides: TGTGCCAGCAGGTTACAAGTTCCCGAAGAGACCCAGTACTTC. The encoded protein is CASRLQVPEETQYF.

J is TRBJ1-5 and V is TRBV27; the D is unclear. CDR1 MNHEY and CDR2 SMNVEV come from the germline V gene (reference sequence). V lost 4 bases and J 6 bases, leaving 7 bases between the germline ends. The CDR3 spans 12 residues. DNA for the CDR3: TGTGCCAGCAGTTCTAGGAGTCAGCCCCAGCATTTT. Translated, it gives CASSSRSQPQHF.

In this sample, this clonotype turned up many times. The V gene is TRBV28, the J gene TRBJ1-4, with 10 nucleotides matching TRBD1. CDR1 is MDHEN and CDR2 is SYDVKM in the germline V gene. V lost 5 bases, J lost 7 bases, and 16 bases stayed unmatched. The CDR3 spans 18 residues. CDR3 DNA sequence: TGTGCCAGCAGTCAAAGGAGACAGGGGGCCCTTCTTTTTGAAAAACTGTTTTTT. It encodes CASSQRRQGALLFEKLFF.

This clonotype was detected ten times or more. This rearrangement joins TRBV15 to TRBJ2-5, with D possibly being TRBD1 (7 bases). V was cut by 5 bases and J by 2 bases, with 15 bases left in between. CDR3 length: 15 residues. CDR1 is LNHNV, CDR2 YYDKDF, per germline (reference sequence). Here the CDR3 reads CATSPLTGRQETQYF. In DNA form, the CDR3 reads TGTGCCACCAGCCCTCTGACAGGGAGGCAAGAGACCCAGTACTTC. The full variable domain, its missing parts supplied by reference TRBV15 and TRBJ2-5, is DAMVIQNPRYQVTQFGKPVTLSCSQTLNHNVMYWYQQKSSQAPKLLFHYYDKDFNNEADTPDNFQSRRPNTSFCFLDIRSPGLGDTAMYLCATSPLTGRQETQYFGPGTRLLVL.

This clonotype was observed many times. The chain uses TRBV28 and TRBJ2-2; TRBD1 aligns across 9 bases. The CDR3 covers 16 residues. Losses at the gene ends were 5 bases for V and 1 base for J; bases not matched to a gene: 5. CDR1 and CDR2 from the germline V gene are MDHEN and SYDVKM. The chain's CDR3 is CASSTTGGKNTGELFF. The DNA of the CDR3 is TGTGCCAGCAGTACCACAGGGGGCAAGAACACCGGGGAGCTGTTTTTT.

At least ten counts were recorded for this clonotype. The chain uses TRBV27 and TRBJ1-1; 8 bases map to TRBD1. Unmatched junction bases numbered 12, after V lost 5 bases and J lost 4 bases. This CDR3 region has 16 residues. CDR1 MNHEY and CDR2 SMNVEV come from the germline V gene (reference sequence). The chain's CDR3 is CASSLWTGTLATEAFF. CDR3 nucleotides: TGTGCCAGCAGTCTTTGGACAGGGACCTTAGCCACTGAAGCTTTCTTT.

The chain joins TRBV11-2 to TRBJ2-7; TRBD1 or TRBD2 may be the D gene (5 bases each). Trimming removed 8 bases from V and 4 bases from J, with 12 bases in between. Germline CDR1 SGHAT, CDR2 FQNNGV. The length of the CDR3 is 12 residues. Written as DNA, the CDR3 is TGTGCCAGCGGGACGAGGGGATACGAGCAGTACTTC. The encoded protein is CASGTRGYEQYF.

V and J are TRBV18 and TRBJ2-7; D is ambiguous. Germline-derived CDR1 and CDR2 are KGHSH and LQKENI. The CDR3 is 13 residues long. V gave up 4 bases and J gave up 5 bases, with 12 bases separating them. CDR3: CASSLAGRHEQYF. DNA of the CDR3: TGTGCCAGCTCACTAGCCGGTCGCCACGAGCAGTACTTC.

There are many counts of this clonotype. CDR3: CAWSASGAGDGYTF. CDR3 bases: TGTGCCTGGAGTGCATCAGGGGCTGGGGATGGCTACACCTTC. This sequence joins TRBV30 and TRBJ1-2, with D perhaps TRBD1 (6 bases). The germline CDR1 and CDR2 sequences are GTSNPN and SVGIG (reference sequence). The length of the CDR3 is 14 residues. V shed 1 base and J shed 6 bases, with 15 bases lying between them.

This clonotype came up many times. The chain links TRBV19 to TRBJ2-2; 9 bases map to TRBD1. CDR3 length equals 15 residues. V shed 4 bases, J shed 1 base, and the junction held 1 base outside the gene matches. Per germline, CDR1 LNHDA and CDR2 SQIVND (reference sequence). In nucleotides, the CDR3 is TGTGCCAGTAGTACGGGACAGGGGAACACCGGGGAGCTGTTTTTT. It yields the protein CASSTGQGNTGELFF.